Following are 22 T cell receptor beta chains from one sample sequenced in a study of early T cells in non-severe SARS-CoV-2 infection. TCRdb used MiXCR to reprocess the 5' RACE reads, holding one entry per CDR3 protein. The sample lists some 64,000 distinct CDR3 sequences; 20% were seen once. The specimen comprised whole blood, sampled at baseline. The receptors were gathered from an adult who was a healthcare worker with PCR-confirmed SARS-CoV-2 infection or an uninfected control (not recorded which).

The V gene is TRBV30, the J gene TRBJ2-7; TRBD1 matches at 7 bases. Germline CDR1 reads GTSNPN; CDR2 reads SVGIG (reference sequence). This CDR3 has 12 amino acids. Trimming removed 1 base from V and 7 bases from J; junction bases left unmatched: 4. The CDR3 protein is CAWSGTGGEQYF. DNA for the CDR3: TGTGCCTGGAGTGGGACAGGAGGAGAGCAGTACTTC.

There are many counts of this clonotype. This sequence joins TRBV5-5 and TRBJ1-1; no clear D. The V gene lost 1 base and the J gene lost 11 bases, with 15 bases spanning the gap. The CDR3 sequence is 13 residues long. Germline values: CDR1 SGHKS, CDR2 YYEKEE (reference sequence). The CDR3 nucleotides are TGTGCCAGCAGCTTGTGGCAGCCGACGAGTGCTTTCTTT. Translated, it gives CASSLWQPTSAFF.

The chain couples TRBV4-2 to TRBJ2-1; tentative D call: TRBD2 (6 bases). With 0 bases removed from V and 2 bases from J, the gap between germline ends came to 14 bases. Per germline, CDR1 LGHNA and CDR2 YNFKEQ. The CDR3 consists of 17 residues. CDR3 protein: CASSQDWSLATYNEQFF. The CDR3, as DNA: TGTGCCAGCAGCCAAGATTGGTCACTAGCCACCTACAATGAGCAGTTCTTC.

This rearrangement joins TRBV10-3 to TRBJ2-1, with D possibly being TRBD1 or TRBD2 (5 bases each). The CDR3 sequence is 14 residues long. Germline assignment: CDR1 ENHRY and CDR2 SYGVKD. Trimming stripped 7 bases from V and 3 bases from J, with 13 bases between. The CDR3 nucleotides are TGTGCCATCACGGCCAGGGAGCTCTACAATGAGCAGTTCTTC. Translated, it gives CAITARELYNEQFF.

Here the CDR3 reads CASSYTVLGAQYF. Here the CDR3 DNA reads TGTGCCAGCAGCTATACAGTGCTCGGGGCGCAGTATTTT. The gene calls are TRBV5-6 and TRBJ2-3, with D possibly matching TRBD2 (5 bases). Germline-derived CDR1 and CDR2 are SGHDT and YYEEEE. The CDR3 sequence is 13 residues long. The V gene lost 3 bases and the J gene lost 10 bases, with 15 bases spanning the gap.

With respect to this clonotype: Germline is not matched at one junction end, which may reflect a read error. The CDR3 spells CASSQAGVGQEF. For the CDR3, the DNA is TGTGCCAGCAGCCAAGCCGGGGTGGGACAGGAGTTC. The rearrangement links TRBV3-1 to TRBJ1-2; TRBD1 aligns across 8 bases. The CDR3 has 12 amino acids. CDR1 and CDR2 (germline): LGHDT, YNNKEL (reference sequence).

This chain connects TRBV5-1 to TRBJ2-3, with D tentatively TRBD1 (5 bases). Per the germline V gene, CDR1 is SGHRS and CDR2 is YFSETQ. This CDR3 has 15 amino acids. Trimming took off 6 bases at V and 0 bases at J, with 14 bases between the two ends. CDR3: CASMETAISTDTQYF. CDR3 sequence (DNA): TGCGCCAGCATGGAGACAGCCATCAGCACAGATACGCAGTATTTT.

This clonotype showed up just a few times. The V and J genes are TRBV7-3 and TRBJ2-3; possible D gene TRBD1, 6 bases. CDR3 size: 15 residues. The germline CDR1 and CDR2 sequences are SGHTA and FQGTGA. V shed 1 base and J shed 2 bases, with 10 bases lying between them. CDR3 nucleotide sequence: TGTGCCAGCAGCTTAATGGGGGCCTTCACAGATACGCAGTATTTT. Amino acid sequence: CASSLMGAFTDTQYF. Using reference TRBV7-3 and TRBJ2-3 for the parts outside the CDR3, the full variable domain is GAGVSQTPSNKVTEKGKYVELRCDPISGHTALYWYRQSLGQGPEFLIYFQGTGAADDSGLPNDRFFAVRPEGSVSTLKIQRTERGDSAVYLCASSLMGAFTDTQYFGPGTRLTVL.

The chain joins TRBV28 to TRBJ1-2, with D perhaps matching TRBD1 (6 bases). The CDR3 covers 14 residues. V was pared by 3 bases and J by 4 bases, with 12 bases between. Germline assignment: CDR1 MDHEN and CDR2 SYDVKM. The CDR3: CASSFTGTTYGYTF. CDR3 coding DNA: TGTGCCAGCAGTTTTACAGGGACCACCTATGGCTACACCTTC.

DNA of the CDR3: TGTGCCAGCAGTGCCCCCCAAAATGAGCAGTTCTTC. Its protein is CASSAPQNEQFF. This chain connects TRBV6-1 to TRBJ2-1; D remains ambiguous. CDR1 and CDR2 from the germline V gene are MNHNS and SASEGT. Trimming took off 4 bases at V and 7 bases at J, with 8 bases between the two ends. The CDR3 extends over 12 amino acids.

The chain combines TRBV5-1 with TRBJ2-1; a possible D gene is TRBD2 (5 bases). Germline V CDR1 and CDR2: SGHRS, YFSETQ. Trimming stripped 1 base from V and 0 bases from J, with 8 bases between. This CDR3 has 15 residues. The chain's CDR3 is CASSLMGSSYNEQFF. In nucleotides, the CDR3 is TGCGCCAGCAGCTTGATGGGGAGCTCCTACAATGAGCAGTTCTTC.

This chain connects TRBV19 to TRBJ1-1; D is undetermined. Germline values: CDR1 LNHDA, CDR2 SQIVND (reference sequence). V was pared by 4 bases and J by 7 bases, with 7 bases between. This CDR3 contains 11 residues. CDR3 sequence reads: CASSRNLEAFF. As DNA, the CDR3 is TGTGCCAGTAGTAGAAATCTTGAAGCTTTCTTT.

The gene calls are TRBV5-6 and TRBJ2-3; D unclear. The ends were cut back, 1 base at V and 6 bases at J, with 15 bases in the middle. The CDR3 consists of 15 residues. Per the germline V gene, CDR1 is SGHDT and CDR2 is YYEEEE. CDR3 nucleotide sequence: TGTGCCAGCAGCTTGTTCGTAGGGCGAACGGATACGCAGTATTTT. It encodes CASSLFVGRTDTQYF.

The J gene is TRBJ1-1, the V gene TRBV13; no reliable D call. Trimming pared 5 bases from V and 3 bases from J, leaving 16 bases between. Germline CDR1 reads PRHDT; CDR2 reads FYEKMQ (reference sequence). The CDR3 totals 15 residues. CDR3 coding DNA: TGTGCCAGCAGCGTGTCTTTGACACCCTACACTGAAGCTTTCTTT. This gives the protein CASSVSLTPYTEAFF.

This clonotype was observed a few times. The J gene is TRBJ1-1, the V gene TRBV20-1; 8 bases line up with TRBD1. With V trimmed by 5 bases and J by 0 bases, 5 bases remained unmatched. Germline CDR1 is DFQATT and CDR2 is SNEGSKA (reference sequence). CDR3 length: 14 residues. This CDR3 is CSAGAGGMNTEAFF. The CDR3 nucleotides read TGCAGTGCTGGGGCAGGGGGCATGAACACTGAAGCTTTCTTT.

This clonotype was detected many times. The V call is TRBV9, the J call TRBJ2-2; tentative D call: TRBD1 (6 bases). V gave up 4 bases and J gave up 1 base, with 11 bases separating them. CDR1 is SGDLS and CDR2 is YYNGEE in the germline V gene. This CDR3 comprises 15 residues. The CDR3: CASSLRTENTGELFF. CDR3 in DNA: TGTGCCAGCAGCCTCCGGACAGAGAACACCGGGGAGCTGTTTTTT.

This clonotype has at least ten counts. V gene TRBV4-1 combines with J gene TRBJ1-1, with a tentative D call TRBD1 (6 bases). Trimming pared 4 bases from V and 4 bases from J, leaving 13 bases between. The CDR3 runs to 14 residues. Germline V gene data show CDR1 as MGHRA and CDR2 as YSYEKL. The CDR3 protein is CASSPTGMGTEAFF. The CDR3 region has the DNA TGCGCCAGCAGCCCAACAGGGATGGGCACTGAAGCTTTCTTT.

The chain uses TRBV5-1 and TRBJ2-3, with 12 bases matching TRBD2. The V gene's germline CDR1 is SGHRS and CDR2 YFSETQ. V was clipped by 3 bases and J by 2 bases; unmatched bases: 10. The CDR3 totals 18 residues. This chain's CDR3 is CASSSGTSGLSYTDTQYF. CDR3 coding DNA: TGCGCCAGCAGCTCCGGGACTAGCGGGTTATCCTACACAGATACGCAGTATTTT. Full variable domain (outside the CDR3, taken from reference TRBV5-1 and TRBJ2-3): KAGVTQTPRYLIKTRGQQVTLSCSPISGHRSVSWYQQTPGQGLQFLFEYFSETQRNKGNFPGRFSGRQFSNSRSEMNVSTLELGDSALYLCASSSGTSGLSYTDTQYFGPGTRLTVL.

This clonotype was found a few times. For the CDR3, the DNA is TGTGCCAGCAGCCAAGGCCCAGGGAACACTGAAGCTTTCTTT. It codes for CASSQGPGNTEAFF. The chain is built from TRBV3-1 and TRBJ1-1; D is ambiguous. Germline-derived CDR1 and CDR2 are LGHDT and YNNKEL (reference sequence). CDR3 size: 14 residues. Trimming took 1 base from V and 1 from J, leaving 7 bases between them.

This rearrangement joins TRBV10-2 to TRBJ2-5; 9 bases line up with TRBD1. V was pared by 4 bases and J by 4 bases, with 7 bases of the junction left unmatched. The CDR3 extends over 15 amino acids. Germline assignment: CDR1 WSHSY and CDR2 SAAADI. The CDR3 nucleotides are TGCGCCAGCAGTGGGGGCACAGGGGGCCGAGAGACCCAGTACTTC. This translates into CASSGGTGGRETQYF.

This clonotype was seen only a few times. V usage is TRBV2 and J usage is TRBJ2-5, with 8 bases that match TRBD2. The junction had 8 bases not matched to a gene; V was cut back by 3 bases and J by 2 bases. Germline V gives CDR1 SNHLY, CDR2 FYNNEI. The CDR3 has 16 amino acids. The CDR3 spells CASSETSATIQETQYF. The DNA for the CDR3 is TGTGCCAGCAGTGAGACTAGCGCGACGATACAAGAGACCCAGTACTTC.

The sample holds a few counts of this clonotype. This rearrangement joins TRBV3-1 to TRBJ2-1; D not resolved. Germline lookup yields CDR1 LGHDT and CDR2 YNNKEL (reference sequence). V shed 5 bases and J shed 7 bases, with 9 bases lying between them. The CDR3 is made up of 12 amino acids. This CDR3 is CASSLMENEQFF. CDR3 bases: TGTGCCAGCAGCTTGATGGAGAATGAGCAGTTCTTC.